This T cell receptor beta chain was retrieved from a study of cytotoxic CD8 clonotypes in ibrutinib-treated CLL. Overall study context: Once patients had received a median approximately eleven months of treatment, range 6 to 36, response samples were obtained. Study-wide points: Public clonotypes proved infrequent, and on treatment they shrank or remained steady. Higher clonality was seen at ibrutinib response and a return toward baseline at progression.

Assay used: immunoSEQ multiplex PCR; TCRdb lists only in-frame clones, some missing. Among approximately 320,000 clones listed, roughly 70% were seen once. The germline V and J ends were trimmed by 3 bases and 5 bases, with 8 bases remaining between them. From germline, CDR1 is SGHNT and CDR2 YYREEE (reference sequence). The length of the CDR3 is 13 residues. Worth noting for this clone: Antigen: not known.

The TCR sequence derives from a human donor with chronic lymphocytic leukemia. The sample in question was PBMCs, obtained after 36 months of ibrutinib treatment. The chain links TRBV5-4 to TRBJ2-2; D ambiguous. Here the CDR3 reads CASSSKATGELFF. The CDR3 nucleotides read TGTGCCAGCAGCTCAAAGGCGACCGGGGAGCTGTTTTTT.